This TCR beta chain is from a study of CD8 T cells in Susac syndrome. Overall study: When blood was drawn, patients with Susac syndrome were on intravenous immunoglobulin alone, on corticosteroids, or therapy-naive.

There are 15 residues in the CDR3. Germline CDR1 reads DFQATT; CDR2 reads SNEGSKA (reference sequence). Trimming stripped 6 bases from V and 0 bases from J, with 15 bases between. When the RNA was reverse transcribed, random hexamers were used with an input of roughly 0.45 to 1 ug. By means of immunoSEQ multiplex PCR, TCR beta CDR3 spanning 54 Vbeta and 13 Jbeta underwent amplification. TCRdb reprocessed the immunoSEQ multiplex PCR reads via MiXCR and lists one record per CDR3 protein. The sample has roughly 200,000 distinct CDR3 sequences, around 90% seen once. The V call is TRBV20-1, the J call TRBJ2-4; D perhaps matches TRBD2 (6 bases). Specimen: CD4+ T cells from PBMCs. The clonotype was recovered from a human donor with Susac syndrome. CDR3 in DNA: TGCAGTGCGTATCCGGGGGAACTAGCCAAAAACATTCAGTACTTC. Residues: CSAYPGELAKNIQYF.